The rows below give T cell receptor beta chains drawn from one sample of a study of cytomegalovirus exposure and HLA in healthy donors. The table came from immunoSEQ multiplex PCR; TCRdb's copy has only in-frame clones and leaves some out. This repertoire shows fewer than 350,000 clones, 88% found once; its top ten account for around 0.92%. Sequencing was carried out using PBMCs. Receptor source: a woman in her late teens or twenties in good health and CMV-seronegative. CDR3s include the opening cysteine and the closing phenylalanine or tryptophan. Each record gives: V gene, J gene, CDR3 protein.

V: TRBV4-1
J: TRBJ2-5
CDR3: CASSQGGRTVETQYF

V: TRBV2
J: TRBJ2-5
CDR3: CASRGGVQETQYF

V: TRBV10-3
J: TRBJ2-7
CDR3: CAISESGAEQYF

V: TRBV25-1
J: TRBJ2-2
CDR3: CASATPGQGSTGELFF

V: TRBV28
J: TRBJ2-7
CDR3: CASSFSDYEQYF

V: TRBV27
J: TRBJ1-1
CDR3: CASSLGKNTEAFF

V: TRBV5-8
J: TRBJ2-7
CDR3: CASSRPKRAEYEQYF

V: TRBV15
J: TRBJ1-1
CDR3: CATSEDTEAFF

V: TRBV6-1
J: TRBJ2-7
CDR3: CASTGRTPEGEQYF

V: TRBV10-2
J: TRBJ1-2
CDR3: CASRPKRTVDGYTF

V: TRBV25-1
J: TRBJ2-6
CDR3: CASETGEDGANVLTF

V: TRBV5-1
J: TRBJ1-2
CDR3: CASSLGDSYGYTF

V: TRBV5-6
J: TRBJ2-7
CDR3: CASSFSTGQRAF

V: TRBV4-3
J: TRBJ2-7
CDR3: CASSHRLAPHEQYF

V: TRBV29-1
J: TRBJ2-1
CDR3: CSVGVPPIYNEQFF

V: TRBV5-1
J: TRBJ2-7
CDR3: CASSPDRTYEQYF

V: TRBV27
J: TRBJ2-2
CDR3: CASKTTGNTGELFF

V: TRBV7-2
J: TRBJ2-5
CDR3: CASGGQGYKTQYF

V: TRBV5-4
J: TRBJ1-1
CDR3: CASSPPPKTGLNTEAFF

V: TRBV6-5
J: TRBJ2-7
CDR3: CASSPQTGIPYEQYF

V: TRBV5-1
J: TRBJ2-7
CDR3: CASSGGHSYEQYF

V: TRBV12-2
J: TRBJ2-7
CDR3: CASHTTDREYEQYF

V: TRBV12-2
J: TRBJ2-4
CDR3: CASRVDEPGIQYF

V: TRBV28
J: TRBJ1-5
CDR3: CASTPGQGRNQPQHF

V: TRBV5-4
J: TRBJ2-5
CDR3: CASSRTGEGKTQYF

V: TRBV28
J: TRBJ1-6
CDR3: CASTIPEGLYNSPLHF

V: TRBV6-1
J: TRBJ2-7
CDR3: CASIPGGGGREQYF

V: TRBV28
J: TRBJ2-3
CDR3: CASRADTDTQYF

V: TRBV6-5
J: TRBJ2-5
CDR3: CASSSSSGRWETQYF

V: TRBV7-9
J: TRBJ2-3
CDR3: CASSYTRSTDTQYF

V: TRBV11-3
J: TRBJ1-1
CDR3: CASSERGRENTEAFF

V: TRBV6-5
J: TRBJ2-2
CDR3: CASKRQGGNTGELFF

V: TRBV27
J: TRBJ1-2
CDR3: CASSDRASAHGYTF

V: TRBV4-2
J: TRBJ2-7
CDR3: CASSQRDTYEQYF

V: TRBV29-1
J: TRBJ2-3
CDR3: CSVERAGKSSDTQYF

V: TRBV10-3
J: TRBJ2-7
CDR3: CAISELGQGYEQYF

V: TRBV14
J: TRBJ2-1
CDR3: CASSQGTSVLFNEQFF